Below are 22 T cell receptor beta chains sequenced from a single sample in a study of T cell repertoires in cytomegalovirus infection. The antigens for these receptors are not known. TCRdb re-analysed the reads in MiXCR, keeping a single row per CDR3 protein. Of around 800,000 distinct CDR3 sequences detected, 30% to 35% appear once; the ten largest clones hold 12%. Sample: cultured CD8+ T cells from PBMCs, taken from culture after CMV antigen stimulation. The receptors stem from a human donor in good health (CMV status not recorded). Some clones in this sample may be carry-over from other donors' samples.

This clonotype was seen at least ten times. The rearrangement links TRBV5-1 to TRBJ1-3; 10 bases map to TRBD1. This CDR3 spans 16 amino acids. The germline CDR1 and CDR2 sequences are SGHRS and YFSETQ. J was trimmed by 0 bases and V by 4 bases; bases with no gene match: 4. CDR3 region: CASSRDRGLSGNTIYF. The CDR3 nucleotides are TGCGCCAGCAGCCGGGACAGGGGACTCTCTGGAAACACCATATATTTT.

The chain links TRBV10-3 to TRBJ1-2; D might be TRBD1 (5 bases). CDR1 and CDR2 (germline): ENHRY, SYGVKD. V was pared by 6 bases and J by 8 bases, with 13 bases between. The CDR3 runs to 12 residues. The CDR3 DNA reads TGTGCCATCAGGGACAAGGATGGCGGCTACACCTTC. Translating gives CAIRDKDGGYTF.

This clonotype appeared a few times. The chain joins TRBV6-5 to TRBJ2-1; unclear D gene. From germline, CDR1 is MNHEY and CDR2 SVGAGI. The CDR3 loop spans 17 amino acids. Trimming took 0 bases from V and 0 from J, leaving 12 bases between them. The CDR3 DNA follows: TGTGCCAGCAGTTACTCGATGGTCCGGAGCTCCTACAATGAGCAGTTCTTC. Encoded protein: CASSYSMVRSSYNEQFF.

This clonotype has more than one count but fewer than ten. This sequence joins TRBV7-8 and TRBJ2-1; 8 bases agree with TRBD2. The CDR3 length is 16 residues. CDR1 SGHVS and CDR2 FQNEAQ come from the germline V gene. V lost 2 bases to trimming and J lost 9 bases; unmatched junction nucleotides: 12. Written as DNA, the CDR3 is TGTGCCAGCAGCTTATGGGATAGCGGGGTCTTGGGTGAGCAGTTCTTC. Its protein product is CASSLWDSGVLGEQFF.

Comments on this clonotype: With a much larger clone just one base away, this may be a read error. The rearrangement uses TRBV7-8 and TRBJ1-5; unclear D gene. The CDR3 has 16 residues. Germline lookup yields CDR1 SGHVS and CDR2 FQNEAQ. The CDR3 loop reads CTSTSLGLEDRQPQHF. In nucleotides, the CDR3 is TGTACCAGCACCTCCTTGGGTCTGGAGGATCGTCAGCCCCAGCATTTT.

V gene TRBV29-1 combines with J gene TRBJ2-1, with 9 bases fitting TRBD1. The CDR3 is 18 residues long. Looked up from germline, CDR1 is SQVTM and CDR2 is ANQGSEA. V shed 4 bases and J 2 bases; nucleotides not matched to a gene: 15. CDR3 sequence: CSVGAQALQGATYNEQFF. DNA of the CDR3: TGCAGCGTTGGGGCCCAGGCTTTACAGGGGGCTACCTACAATGAGCAGTTCTTC.

This clonotype was seen a few times. The chain recombines TRBV15 with TRBJ1-1, with unresolved D. Deletions cut 2 bases from V and 1 base from J, with 8 bases between. The CDR3 sequence is 14 residues long. Germline V gene data show CDR1 as LNHNV and CDR2 as YYDKDF (reference sequence). The CDR3 nucleotides read TGTGCCACCAGCAGACGAGTGGGGAACACTGAAGCTTTCTTT. It codes for CATSRRVGNTEAFF.

The chain joins TRBV19 to TRBJ2-1; 8 bases fit TRBD2. Germline V gene sequence: CDR1 LNHDA, CDR2 SQIVND (reference sequence). The CDR3 runs 17 residues. After removal of 6 bases from V and 3 bases from J, the junction contained 13 bases not matched to a gene. CDR3 in amino acids: CASRSGGVGGVYNEQFF. In DNA form, the CDR3 reads TGTGCCAGTAGATCGGGGGGGGTGGGGGGCGTCTACAATGAGCAGTTCTTC.

This clonotype has a handful of counts. The chain joins TRBV2 to TRBJ2-1, with D possibly called TRBD1 or TRBD2 (5 bases each). The CDR3 extends over 15 amino acids. Trimming removed 1 base at V and 2 bases at J, with 9 bases between. Germline loops: CDR1 SNHLY, CDR2 FYNNEI. The CDR3 nucleotides are TGTGCCAGCAGTGAAGTTCAGGGACCCTACAATGAGCAGTTCTTC. Translating gives CASSEVQGPYNEQFF.

The V call is TRBV7-9, the J call TRBJ2-7; 7 positions match TRBD2. V dropped 6 bases and J dropped 0; count of bases not matched to a gene: 8. The germline V gene encodes CDR1 SEHNR and CDR2 FQNEAQ (reference sequence). The CDR3 extends over 15 amino acids. In DNA, the CDR3 is TGTGCCAGCAGTCATAGCGGGCGGCCCTCCTACGAGCAGTACTTC. Protein sequence: CASSHSGRPSYEQYF.

CDR3 region: CASSQEVNQETQYF. The CDR3 DNA follows: TGTGCCAGCAGCCAAGAGGTGAACCAAGAGACCCAGTACTTC. The chain has TRBV4-2 and TRBJ2-5; no definite D call. The CDR3 is 14 residues long. The germline V gene has CDR1 LGHNA and CDR2 YNFKEQ. Trimming took off 0 bases at V and 0 bases at J, with 5 bases between the two ends.

The chain has TRBV29-1 and TRBJ1-4; 12 bases agree with TRBD1. V shed 7 bases, J shed 6 bases, and the junction held 3 bases outside the gene matches. The germline CDR1 and CDR2 sequences are SQVTM and ANQGSEA. The CDR3 contains 13 residues. In nucleotides, the CDR3 is TGCAGCGGGGGACAGGGGGCGGATGAAAAACTGTTTTTT. Residues: CSGGQGADEKLFF.

V gene TRBV4-1 combines with J gene TRBJ2-5; 9 bases are a match to TRBD2. The CDR3 contains 16 residues. Unmatched junction bases numbered 10, after V lost 2 bases and J lost 6 bases. Germline V gene lookup returns CDR1 MGHRA and CDR2 YSYEKL. The DNA of the CDR3 is TGCGCCAGCAGCCAACTCCCTACTAGCGGGCAAAAGACCCAGTACTTC. This sequence encodes CASSQLPTSGQKTQYF.

This clonotype has a handful of counts. The V gene is TRBV25-1, the J gene TRBJ1-1; D ambiguous. CDR1 and CDR2 (germline): MGHDK, SYGVNS. CDR3 length: 13 residues. The V end was cut by 4 bases, the J end by 2 bases, with 8 bases between. The CDR3 sequence: CASSVMINTEAFF. Here the CDR3 DNA reads TGTGCCAGCAGTGTAATGATTAACACTGAAGCTTTCTTT.

Points on this clonotype: A much larger clonotype is one base distant, so this may be a read error. This chain connects TRBV28 to TRBJ2-5; the match to TRBD2 covers 11 bases. CDR1 is MDHEN and CDR2 is SYDVKM in the germline V gene. J was trimmed by 3 bases and V by 8 bases; bases with no gene match: 2. The CDR3 has 13 amino acids. CDR3 residues: CASWGLAEETQYF. CDR3 DNA: TGTGCCAGCTGGGGACTAGCGGAAGAGACCCAGTACTTC.

The chain carries TRBV4-1 and TRBJ1-2; D is unresolved. The CDR3 length is 14 residues. V lost 1 base and J 6 bases, leaving 12 bases between the germline ends. In germline, CDR1 is MGHRA, CDR2 YSYEKL. The CDR3 DNA is TGCGCCAGCAGCCAAGGGAAGGGAGAAGATGGCTACACCTTC. Translation: CASSQGKGEDGYTF.

The CDR3 region is CSAREGAVDYGYTF. DNA for the CDR3: TGCAGTGCTAGGGAGGGGGCAGTAGACTATGGCTACACCTTC. The chain couples TRBV20-1 to TRBJ1-2, with 7 bases matching TRBD1. Looked up from germline, CDR1 is DFQATT and CDR2 is SNEGSKA (reference sequence). The V and J ends lost 3 bases and 3 bases, in that order; junction bases with no gene match: 7. The CDR3 loop spans 14 amino acids.

The chain carries TRBV7-6 and TRBJ2-3; 7 positions agree with TRBD1. The germline gives CDR1 SGHVS, CDR2 FNYEAQ. J lost 6 bases, V lost 3 bases, and 6 bases had no gene match. CDR3 length equals 14 residues. CDR3 bases: TGTGCCAGCAGCTTTACAGGGGTTGCGGATACGCAGTATTTT. This codes for CASSFTGVADTQYF.

This clonotype occurred many times. The chain is built from TRBV7-6 and TRBJ2-5; 7 nucleotides agree with TRBD2. The trim removed 2 bases at V and 4 bases at J, leaving 7 bases unmatched. The V gene's germline CDR1 is SGHVS and CDR2 FNYEAQ. The CDR3 has 15 residues. CDR3 sequence: CASSLTSVSRETQYF. The CDR3 coding sequence is TGTGCCAGCAGCTTAACTAGCGTGAGCAGAGAGACCCAGTACTTC.

This chain uses TRBV6-1 with TRBJ2-1, with D unresolved. Per germline, CDR1 MNHNS and CDR2 SASEGT. The CDR3 is 15 amino acids. V was cut by 2 bases and J by 1 base, with 9 bases left in between. CDR3 amino acids: CASSEQAPSYNEQFF. The CDR3 nucleotides read TGTGCCAGCAGTGAACAAGCGCCTTCCTACAATGAGCAGTTCTTC.

This clonotype was observed a handful of times. The chain couples TRBV24-1 to TRBJ2-2; 7 nucleotides line up with TRBD1. The CDR3 is 14 residues long. V lost 5 bases to trimming and J lost 4 bases; unmatched junction nucleotides: 3. Germline V lookup: CDR1 KGHDR, CDR2 SFDVKD. Here the CDR3 DNA reads TGTGCCACCAGTGCAGGGGGTCGCACCGGGGAGCTGTTTTTT. This codes for CATSAGGRTGELFF.

The chain has TRBV6-6 and TRBJ2-1; D tentatively fits TRBD1 or TRBD2 (6 bases each). The V gene lost 6 bases and the J gene lost 14 bases, with 26 bases spanning the gap. The CDR3 extends over 15 amino acids. Germline CDR1 and CDR2: MNHNY and SVGAGI (reference sequence). CDR3 amino acids: CASRGTLNGGVGEFF. The CDR3 DNA reads TGTGCCAGCAGAGGCACACTTAACGGGGGCGTGGGGGAGTTCTTC.